These T cell receptor beta chains were read from a single sample in a study of cytotoxic CD8 clonotypes in ibrutinib-treated CLL. The data were produced by immunoSEQ multiplex PCR, yet TCRdb's version contains in-frame clones alone and is incomplete. The sample has some 310,000 clones, 80% seen once. This specimen consisted of PBMCs, obtained before ibrutinib treatment. Source of these receptors: a human donor with chronic lymphocytic leukemia. The CDR3 runs from the conserved cysteine through the conserved F or W. A D gene is named only where the DNA matches it firmly. Clone size, where shown, is once, few, many, or a class for clones that have expanded.

V gene	J gene	clone size	D gene	CDR3 protein	CDR3 DNA
TRBV6-5	TRBJ2-7	NA	NA	CASSYSVRATYEQYF	TGTGCCAGCAGTTACTCTGTCAGAGCAACCTACGAGCAGTACTTC
TRBV6-5	TRBJ2-1	many	NA	CASSYSSGAEQFF	TGTGCCAGCAGTTACTCGTCCGGAGCGGAGCAGTTCTTC
TRBV30	TRBJ1-1	many	NA	CATELGHLLEAFF	TGTGCCACCGAGCTGGGACACCTGCTAGAAGCTTTCTTT
TRBV7-2	TRBJ2-7	NA	NA	CASSPREGGQYF	TGTGCCAGCAGCCCGAGGGAGGGGGGTCAATACTTC
TRBV4-1	TRBJ2-2	few	TRBD2	CASSQKVGRESGELFF	TGCGCCAGCAGCCAAAAAGTTGGGAGGGAGAGCGGGGAGCTGTTTTTT
TRBV10-3	TRBJ1-5	few	NA	CAIRNREGQPQHF	TGTGCCATCAGGAACAGGGAGGGTCAGCCCCAGCATTTT
TRBV28	TRBJ1-5	few	NA	CASSPDRGASNQPQHF	TGTGCCAGCAGTCCGGATAGGGGGGCGTCGAATCAGCCCCAGCATTTT
TRBV4-2	TRBJ2-1	NA	TRBD1	CASSQSPGQGTVEQFF	TGTGCCAGCAGCCAGTCGCCGGGACAGGGGACGGTTGAGCAGTTCTTC
TRBV28	TRBJ2-7	NA	NA	CASSLGPAYEQYF	TGTGCCAGCAGTTTGGGGCCAGCCTACGAGCAGTACTTC
TRBV19	TRBJ2-1	NA	TRBD2	CASSPRLAGASYNEQFF	TGTGCCAGTAGTCCCCGGCTAGCGGGAGCCTCTTACAATGAGCAGTTCTTC
TRBV9	TRBJ2-5	NA	NA	CASSVGPVETQYF	TGTGCCAGCAGCGTAGGCCCAGTGGAGACCCAGTACTTC
TRBV5-1	TRBJ2-6	NA	NA	CASSLEGAGANVLTF	TGCGCCAGCAGCTTGGAAGGGGCCGGGGCCAACGTCCTGACTTTC
TRBV12-5	TRBJ2-3	few	NA	CASGSRGDHTDTQYF	TGTGCTAGTGGGAGTCGGGGCGACCACACAGATACGCAGTATTTT
TRBV10-1	TRBJ1-1	NA	NA	CASSGTEGNTEAFF	TGCGCCAGCAGCGGGACCGAGGGGAACACTGAAGCTTTCTTT
TRBV30	TRBJ2-5	NA	NA	CAWREGTPYQETQYF	TGTGCCTGGAGGGAGGGGACACCCTACCAAGAGACCCAGTACTTC
TRBV5-1	TRBJ1-4	NA	TRBD1	CASSWGHGTEGEKLFF	TGCGCCAGCAGCTGGGGCCATGGGACAGAGGGTGAAAAACTGTTTTTT
TRBV28	TRBJ2-7	NA	NA	CASSLQYEQYF	TGTGCCAGCAGCCTACAATACGAGCAGTACTTC
TRBV2	TRBJ2-4	NA	NA	CASSPTPGQFQYF	TGTGCCAGCAGCCCCACCCCGGGACAATTTCAGTACTTC
TRBV18	TRBJ2-1	NA	NA	CASSPTPSDLYNEQFF	TGTGCCAGCTCGCCGACCCCTAGCGACCTTTACAATGAGCAGTTCTTC
TRBV4-3	TRBJ2-7	NA	NA	CASSQDRISYEQYF	TGCGCCAGCAGCCAAGACAGAATCTCCTACGAGCAGTACTTC
TRBV29-1	TRBJ2-3	NA	NA	CSHHLHGTRGLTDTQYF	TGCAGCCACCATCTCCACGGTACCAGAGGGCTTACAGATACGCAGTATTTT
TRBV15	TRBJ2-2	NA	TRBD1	CATSRADRGANTGELFF	TGTGCCACCAGCAGGGCAGACAGGGGGGCGAACACCGGGGAGCTGTTTTTT
TRBV7-2	TRBJ2-7	few	TRBD2	CASSLGDSGSYEQYF	TGTGCCAGCAGCTTAGGTGATAGCGGGTCCTACGAGCAGTACTTC
TRBV11-1	TRBJ2-7	NA	NA	CASSLDGTTYEQYF	TGTGCCAGCAGCTTAGATGGGACAACCTACGAGCAGTACTTC
TRBV4-3	TRBJ2-2	NA	TRBD2	CASSPRVTSAGELFF	TGCGCCAGCAGCCCCCGAGTCACTAGCGCCGGGGAGCTGTTTTTT
TRBV30	TRBJ1-5	NA	NA	CAWSGLPLLGQPQHF	TGTGCCTGGAGTGGCTTGCCACTATTGGGGCAGCCCCAGCATTTT
TRBV10-3	TRBJ1-5	once	NA	CAISEGRSQPQHF	TGTGCCATCAGTGAGGGACGTTCTCAGCCCCAGCATTTT
TRBV5-6	TRBJ2-1	NA	TRBD2	CASSLSLAGSWYNEQFF	TGTGCCAGCAGCTTGAGTCTAGCGGGATCCTGGTACAATGAGCAGTTCTTC
TRBV4-1	TRBJ2-7	NA	TRBD1	CASSQTITGGASTYEQYF	TGCGCCAGCAGCCAAACCATTACAGGGGGCGCATCTACCTACGAGCAGTACTTC
TRBV30	TRBJ2-4	NA	NA	CAWSLDQLAKNIQYF	TGTGCCTGGAGCCTCGACCAGCTAGCCAAAAACATTCAGTACTTC